The 26 T cell receptor beta chains reported below all come from one sample, sequenced in a study of blood T cells in healthy people across ages. Together with a sample-barcoded 5' primer, a J-beta primer mix was included in a second PCR lasting about 7 to 12 cycles. TCRdb analysed the 5' RACE reads with MiXCR anew, one entry per CDR3 protein. The sample holds about 780,000 distinct CDR3 sequences, around 45% seen once. Sequencing was carried out using blood. The receptors were sampled from a man older than 75 in good health.

The chain carries TRBV6-6 and TRBJ2-7; TRBD2 matches 8 bases. The CDR3 covers 16 residues. CDR1 is MNHNY and CDR2 is SVGAGI in the germline V gene (reference sequence). V was pared by 5 bases and J by 4 bases, with 13 bases of the junction left unmatched. CDR3 DNA sequence: TGTGCCAGCAGTGGGAGCGGGGGCCGATTCCAATACGAGCAGTACTTC. It translates to CASSGSGGRFQYEQYF.

The chain uses TRBV11-2 and TRBJ2-1; TRBD2 agrees at 12 bases. Per germline, CDR1 SGHAT and CDR2 FQNNGV. The CDR3 length is 16 residues. V lost 2 bases and J lost 8; bases outside the gene matches: 7. The CDR3 sequence is CASSLFLAGGPHEQFF. The CDR3 DNA reads TGTGCCAGCAGCTTATTTCTAGCGGGAGGGCCTCATGAGCAGTTCTTC.

The V call is TRBV7-9, the J call TRBJ2-3; 13 nucleotides match TRBD2. Germline V gives CDR1 SEHNR, CDR2 FQNEAQ (reference sequence). The CDR3 is made up of 18 amino acids. Trimming at V came to 5 bases and at J to 0 bases, leaving 8 bases not matched to a gene. In nucleotides, the CDR3 is TGTGCCAGCAGCACTAGGACTAGCGGGAGAAATAGCACAGATACGCAGTATTTT. Residues: CASSTRTSGRNSTDTQYF.

This clonotype was counted between two and nine times. The chain uses TRBV5-1 and TRBJ2-1; the match to TRBD1 covers 9 bases. The CDR3 contains 15 residues. Germline values: CDR1 SGHRS, CDR2 YFSETQ. Trimming at V came to 1 base and at J to 4 bases, leaving 3 bases not matched to a gene. The CDR3, as DNA: TGCGCCAGCAGCTTGCACAGGGGGCAGTACAATGAGCAGTTCTTC. Residues: CASSLHRGQYNEQFF. Variable domain in full (rest from reference TRBV5-1 and TRBJ2-1): KAGVTQTPRYLIKTRGQQVTLSCSPISGHRSVSWYQQTPGQGLQFLFEYFSETQRNKGNFPGRFSGRQFSNSRSEMNVSTLELGDSALYLCASSLHRGQYNEQFFGPGTRLTVL.

The J gene is TRBJ2-7, the V gene TRBV20-1; D gene unclear. The germline gives CDR1 DFQATT, CDR2 SNEGSKA (reference sequence). This CDR3 contains 13 residues. V was pared by 3 bases and J by 2 bases, with 11 bases between. CDR3 in amino acids: CSARTDKTYEQYF. In DNA, the CDR3 is TGCAGTGCTAGGACCGACAAGACCTACGAGCAGTACTTC.

The rearrangement links TRBV7-8 to TRBJ2-1, with TRBD1 matching over 10 bases. Germline assignment: CDR1 SGHVS and CDR2 FQNEAQ. Losses at the gene ends were 3 bases for V and 4 bases for J; bases not matched to a gene: 6. CDR3 length: 16 amino acids. CDR3 sequence reads: CASSFRPGQGYNEQFF. The CDR3 region has the DNA TGTGCCAGCAGCTTCCGACCGGGACAGGGGTACAATGAGCAGTTCTTC.

The chain couples TRBV7-2 to TRBJ2-1; D might be TRBD2 (6 bases). The CDR3 totals 12 residues. Germline CDR1 and CDR2: SGHTA and FQGNSA. Between the trimmed V and J ends, which lost 7 bases and 8 bases, there was a span of 12 bases. The CDR3 spells CASTVTGDEQFF. The CDR3, as DNA: TGTGCCAGCACCGTAACGGGGGATGAGCAGTTCTTC.

The chain combines TRBV3-1 with TRBJ2-3; the D is unclear. From germline, CDR1 is LGHDT and CDR2 YNNKEL (reference sequence). This CDR3 comprises 13 residues. V was pared by 8 bases and J by 2 bases, with 11 bases between. The CDR3 loop reads CASADAITDTQYF. CDR3 bases: TGTGCCAGCGCCGACGCAATCACAGATACGCAGTATTTT.

This clonotype was recorded a few times. This rearrangement joins TRBV29-1 to TRBJ1-1, with D possibly being TRBD1 (5 bases). Germline V gene data show CDR1 as SQVTM and CDR2 as ANQGSEA. The CDR3 is made up of 14 amino acids. Trimming pared 4 bases from V and 0 bases from J, leaving 12 bases between. The CDR3 sequence is CSVGIGALNTEAFF. The CDR3 DNA sequence: TGCAGCGTTGGGATAGGGGCGCTGAACACTGAAGCTTTCTTT.

In this sample, this clonotype turned up a few times. This sequence joins TRBV6-6 and TRBJ2-5, with 13 bases lining up with TRBD2. CDR3 size: 16 residues. The ends lost 6 bases at V and 2 bases at J; junction bases unmatched: 6. Germline V gene data show CDR1 as MNHNY and CDR2 as SVGAGI (reference sequence). The CDR3 region has the DNA TGTGCCAGCAGAGGACTAGCGGGAGCAAAACAAGAGACCCAGTACTTC. Translating gives CASRGLAGAKQETQYF.

A word on this clonotype: Given a much more abundant clone one base away, this may be a read error. The genes are TRBV29-1 and TRBJ2-7, with 8 bases matching TRBD1. Germline CDR1 SQVTM, CDR2 ANQGSEA. With V trimmed by 7 bases and J by 12 bases, 14 bases remained unmatched. This CDR3 region has 12 residues. The CDR3: CSAGQGQETRYF. The CDR3 coding sequence is TGCAGCGCTGGACAGGGTCAAGAGACCCGGTACTTC.

The V and J genes are TRBV20-1 and TRBJ2-5, with 10 bases aligning to TRBD2. V trimming: 6 bases; J trimming: 5 bases; junction bases outside the gene matches: 9. The V gene's germline CDR1 is DFQATT and CDR2 SNEGSKA (reference sequence). This CDR3 is built from 14 residues. The CDR3, as DNA: TGCAGTGCCAGGCTAGCGGGGGCGTTCGAGACCCAGTACTTC. Its translation: CSARLAGAFETQYF.

This clonotype turned up a few times. Written as DNA, the CDR3 is TGTGCCAGCAGCCAAGAAGGGGATACGAACACCGGGGAGCTGTTTTTT. It codes for CASSQEGDTNTGELFF. This rearrangement joins TRBV4-2 to TRBJ2-2, with a weak D call TRBD1 (5 bases). This CDR3 spans 16 amino acids. The V gene lost 0 bases and the J gene lost 0 bases, with 8 bases spanning the gap. Germline CDR1 and CDR2: LGHNA and YNFKEQ.

This clonotype was counted many times. V and J are TRBV20-1 and TRBJ2-3; D call uncertain. Looked up from germline, CDR1 is DFQATT and CDR2 is SNEGSKA (reference sequence). Deletions cut 5 bases from V and 0 bases from J, with 12 bases between. This CDR3 is 14 amino acids long. The CDR3 DNA follows: TGCAGTGCTTTCGGGCCCCTTAGCACAGATACGCAGTATTTT. It is translated as CSAFGPLSTDTQYF.

In this sample, this clonotype turned up many times. The CDR3, as DNA: TGTGCCAGCACCAGACTAGCGGGAGTAGGCAATGAGCAGTTCTTC. It encodes CASTRLAGVGNEQFF. V and J are TRBV12-3 or TRBV12-4 and TRBJ2-1; the match to TRBD2 covers 12 bases. The CDR3 contains 15 residues. V was clipped by 7 bases and J by 6 bases; unmatched bases: 7.

The CDR3 coding sequence is TGTGCCAGCAGCGTAGATCCAACTAGCGGGGGTGGCACAGATACGCAGTATTTT. Its translation is CASSVDPTSGGGTDTQYF. This chain links TRBV9 with TRBJ2-3; 11 bases line up with TRBD2. The length of the CDR3 is 18 residues. The V segment lost 0 bases and the J segment 1 base; nucleotides outside the gene matches: 7. CDR1 is SGDLS, CDR2 YYNGEE, per germline. Together with reference TRBV9 and TRBJ2-3, the CDR3 gives the full variable domain: DSGVTQTPKHLITATGQRVTLRCSPRSGDLSVYWYQQSLDQGLQFLIQYYNGEERAKGNILERFSAQQFPDLHSELNLSSLELGDSALYFCASSVDPTSGGGTDTQYFGPGTRLTVL.

The genes are TRBV5-1 and TRBJ2-3; 8 bases fit TRBD1. The CDR3 length is 15 residues. Germline CDR1 and CDR2: SGHRS and YFSETQ. The ends lost 4 bases at V and 3 bases at J; junction bases unmatched: 7. CDR3 DNA: TGCGCCAGCAGCCCAGAGGACAGGGCGACAGATACGCAGTATTTT. Translated, it gives CASSPEDRATDTQYF.

The table lists this clonotype with many counts. The genes are TRBV7-2 and TRBJ2-5; 9 bases are shared with TRBD1. Trimming cost V 5 bases and J 0 bases; bases outside gene matches: 4. The CDR3 length is 15 residues. Germline CDR1 is SGHTA and CDR2 is FQGNSA. The CDR3 DNA reads TGTGCCAGCAGCGGTAGGACAGGGGACCAAGAGACCCAGTACTTC. This encodes CASSGRTGDQETQYF.

Worth noting for this clonotype: Compared with germline, one end of the junction differs, possibly owing to a read error. The chain links TRBV18 to TRBJ1-2; D ambiguous. Germline-derived CDR1 and CDR2 are KGHSH and LQKENI. The CDR3 totals 13 residues. The CDR3 is CASSPGVDYGHTF. DNA for the CDR3: TGTGCCAGCTCACCAGGAGTCGACTATGGCCACACCTTC.

This clonotype came up many times. The V and J genes are TRBV3-1 and TRBJ2-3; D call uncertain. Germline V gene data show CDR1 as LGHDT and CDR2 as YNNKEL (reference sequence). Deletions cut 1 base from V and 7 bases from J, with 6 bases between. This CDR3 region has 12 residues. The CDR3 DNA follows: TGTGCCAGCAGCCAAGGGGCGAATACGCAGTATTTT. It is translated as CASSQGANTQYF.

With respect to this clonotype: A much bigger clone sits one base away, suggesting this may be a read error. This chain links TRBV20-1 with TRBJ2-7, with D possibly matching TRBD2 (6 bases). The germline CDR1 and CDR2 sequences are DFQATT and SNEGSKA (reference sequence). CDR3 size: 13 residues. CDR3 residues: CGARDGGSYEQYF. The CDR3 nucleotides are TGCGGTGCTAGAGACGGGGGCTCCTACGAGCAGTACTTC.

The V and J genes are TRBV20-1 and TRBJ1-5; TRBD1 matches 8 bases. CDR1 and CDR2 from the germline V gene are DFQATT and SNEGSKA (reference sequence). CDR3 length: 17 amino acids. Trimming cost V 0 bases and J 5 bases; bases outside gene matches: 12. CDR3 DNA: TGCAGTGCTAGAGATCAGCGACAGGGGACCCTTTATCAGCCCCAGCATTTT. Translating it yields CSARDQRQGTLYQPQHF.

This sequence joins TRBV10-1 and TRBJ2-5, with TRBD1 matching 12 bases. Per the germline V gene, CDR1 is WNHNN and CDR2 is SYGVQD (reference sequence). The trim removed 5 bases at V and 11 bases at J, leaving 12 bases unmatched. CDR3 length equals 15 residues. The CDR3 nucleotides are TGCGCCAGCAGTATGTCCGGGACAGGGGGCCTCAAGCAGTACTTC. This gives the protein CASSMSGTGGLKQYF.

The chain couples TRBV7-3 to TRBJ2-1; 8 nucleotides align to TRBD2. The V and J ends lost 4 bases and 8 bases, in that order; junction bases with no gene match: 19. Germline V CDR1 and CDR2: SGHTA, FQGTGA. The CDR3 spans 18 residues. The CDR3 DNA is TGTGCCAGCAGCTATACATTGGTGGGGCGACTAGCGTCCGATGAGCAGTTCTTC. Translating it yields CASSYTLVGRLASDEQFF.

The V gene is TRBV20-1, the J gene TRBJ2-5, with 10 nucleotides matching TRBD2. The CDR3 has 15 amino acids. The germline V gene encodes CDR1 DFQATT and CDR2 SNEGSKA (reference sequence). With 5 bases clipped from V and 3 bases from J, the junction kept 9 bases outside the gene matches. The CDR3 DNA is TGCAGTGCTTCAGAGCGGGGGGGCGGTAAAGAGACCCAGTACTTC. It yields the protein CSASERGGGKETQYF.

The chain uses TRBV12-3 or TRBV12-4 and TRBJ2-3; no clear D. The CDR3 is 16 residues long. V shed 6 bases and J shed 1 base, with 17 bases lying between them. The CDR3 here is CASSSPEIGGTDTQYF. The CDR3, as DNA: TGTGCCAGCAGCTCACCCGAAATAGGAGGCACAGATACGCAGTATTTT.